Below, 26 T cell receptor beta chains from the same sample are listed, as sequenced in a study of T cells in localized non-small cell lung cancer. Repertoires were generated with immunoSEQ multiplex PCR, while TCRdb's copy carries only in-frame clones and drops some. Among about 74,000 clones listed, approximately 84% were seen once. The sequencing here drew on peripheral blood, taken before any cancer treatment. These receptor sequences come from a female donor aged 60 or older with stage I lung adenocarcinoma.

DNA of the CDR3: TGTGCCAGCAGCGTCCCAGACGACAGGGGCCTAGCCGGGGAGCTGTTTTTT. Translating gives CASSVPDDRGLAGELFF. The chain couples TRBV9 to TRBJ2-2, with 8 bases matching TRBD1. Germline V gives CDR1 SGDLS, CDR2 YYNGEE. CDR3 length: 17 amino acids. V dropped 2 bases and J dropped 6; count of bases not matched to a gene: 12.

The J gene is TRBJ2-3, the V gene TRBV19; 7 bases match TRBD1. Germline CDR1 reads LNHDA; CDR2 reads SQIVND (reference sequence). Trimming cost V 6 bases and J 4 bases; bases outside gene matches: 4. The CDR3 is 13 amino acids. DNA for the CDR3: TGTGCCAGTAGAATGACAGGGTCAGATACGCAGTATTTT. It specifies CASRMTGSDTQYF.

V and J are TRBV14 and TRBJ1-2, with TRBD1 identical over 7 bases. The J segment lost 7 bases and the V segment lost 3 bases, leaving 5 bases of the junction unmatched. The CDR3 has 13 amino acids. CDR1 SGHDN and CDR2 FVKESK come from the germline V gene. The CDR3 spells CASSQTGQPGYTF. The CDR3 DNA follows: TGTGCCAGCAGCCAGACAGGGCAGCCTGGCTACACCTTC.

The gene calls are TRBV5-1 and TRBJ2-3; D is perhaps TRBD2 (6 bases). Trimming took 6 bases from V and 0 from J, leaving 11 bases between them. CDR3 length: 14 residues. Germline V gene lookup returns CDR1 SGHRS and CDR2 YFSETQ. The CDR3 DNA is TGCGCCAGCAAAGGCGGGGAAAGCACAGATACGCAGTATTTT. Its translation: CASKGGESTDTQYF. Looking up the rest from reference TRBV5-1 and TRBJ2-3 gives the full variable domain: KAGVTQTPRYLIKTRGQQVTLSCSPISGHRSVSWYQQTPGQGLQFLFEYFSETQRNKGNFPGRFSGRQFSNSRSEMNVSTLELGDSALYLCASKGGESTDTQYFGPGTRLTVL.

The rearrangement joins TRBV6-6 to TRBJ1-2; no reliable D call. This CDR3 has 11 residues. V lost 5 bases, J lost 1 base, and 2 bases lay in between. Looked up from germline, CDR1 is MNHNY and CDR2 is SVGAGI (reference sequence). The CDR3 here is CASSVNYGYTF. CDR3 nucleotides: TGTGCCAGCAGTGTTAACTATGGCTACACCTTC.

The chain joins TRBV5-5 to TRBJ1-2, with no clear D. This CDR3 comprises 11 residues. The germline V gene encodes CDR1 SGHKS and CDR2 YYEKEE (reference sequence). V lost 6 bases and J lost 2, with 5 bases in between. CDR3 loop: CASMLNYGYTF. CDR3 coding DNA: TGTGCCAGCATGCTAAACTATGGCTACACCTTC. Full variable domain (rest looked up from reference TRBV5-5 and TRBJ1-2): DAGVTQSPTHLIKTRGQQVTLRCSPISGHKSVSWYQQVLGQGPQFIFQYYEKEERGRGNFPDRFSARQFPNYSSELNVNALLLGDSALYLCASMLNYGYTFGSGTRLTVV.

The chain employs TRBV7-3 and TRBJ2-1, with D tentatively TRBD1 (6 bases). Looked up from germline, CDR1 is SGHTA and CDR2 is FQGTGA. Trimming took off 2 bases at V and 4 bases at J, with 12 bases between the two ends. This CDR3 has 15 residues. CDR3: CASSLLFGQYNEQFF. In DNA, the CDR3 is TGTGCCAGCAGCTTATTATTTGGACAGTACAATGAGCAGTTCTTC.

V gene TRBV2 combines with J gene TRBJ2-3; 11 nucleotides line up with TRBD2. The CDR3 totals 16 residues. The junction had 6 bases not matched to a gene; V was cut back by 6 bases and J by 1 base. The germline gives CDR1 SNHLY, CDR2 FYNNEI. The CDR3 is CASRVLTSGGTDTQYF. CDR3 bases: TGTGCCAGCAGGGTACTGACTAGCGGGGGCACAGATACGCAGTATTTT.

J is TRBJ1-2 and V is TRBV10-3; 8 bases map to TRBD1. Per germline, CDR1 ENHRY and CDR2 SYGVKD. CDR3 size: 13 residues. After removal of 10 bases from V and 4 bases from J, the junction contained 8 bases not matched to a gene. CDR3 region: CATPDRVGYGYTF. The DNA for the CDR3 is TGTGCCACCCCGGACAGGGTCGGCTATGGCTACACCTTC.

V is TRBV10-3 and J is TRBJ2-2; maybe TRBD1 (5 bases). The V gene's germline CDR1 is ENHRY and CDR2 SYGVKD. V was cut by 3 bases and J by 2 bases, with 10 bases left in between. The CDR3 length is 15 residues. The CDR3 region is CAISDSQGNTGELFF. CDR3 nucleotides: TGTGCCATCAGTGATAGTCAGGGAAACACCGGGGAGCTGTTTTTT.

V is TRBV19 and J is TRBJ2-1; TRBD2 matches 9 bases. Germline V gene data show CDR1 as LNHDA and CDR2 as SQIVND (reference sequence). The CDR3 runs 15 residues. Losses at the gene ends were 5 bases for V and 8 bases for J; bases not matched to a gene: 10. The CDR3 region is CASSSGASGIHEQFF. As DNA, the CDR3 is TGTGCCAGTAGTTCAGGGGCTAGCGGGATCCATGAGCAGTTCTTC.

The chain recombines TRBV10-1 with TRBJ1-1, with D tentatively TRBD1 (6 bases). V was shortened by 6 bases and J by 3 bases, with 11 bases between the two germline ends. CDR1 and CDR2 (germline): WNHNN, SYGVQD (reference sequence). The length of the CDR3 is 13 residues. The CDR3 nucleotides read TGCGCCAGCAGGCGGGGGGCGGACACTGAAGCTTTCTTT. The encoded protein is CASRRGADTEAFF.

The J gene is TRBJ1-2, the V gene TRBV7-2, with a weak D call TRBD1 (5 bases). CDR1 and CDR2 from the germline V gene are SGHTA and FQGNSA. The CDR3 covers 14 residues. Trimming removed 1 base from V and 5 bases from J, with 11 bases in between. The CDR3 sequence: CASSLGGDDYGYTF. As DNA, the CDR3 is TGTGCCAGCAGCTTAGGAGGGGATGATTATGGCTACACCTTC.

The chain carries TRBV4-3 and TRBJ1-1, with no clear D. Trimming removed 0 bases from V and 10 bases from J, with 15 bases in between. The CDR3 has 14 amino acids. Germline CDR1 is LGHNA and CDR2 is YSLEER. CDR3 loop: CASSQDWAGRIAFF. DNA for the CDR3: TGCGCCAGCAGCCAAGATTGGGCAGGTCGGATAGCTTTCTTT.

This sequence joins TRBV9 and TRBJ1-1, with D possibly being TRBD1 (5 bases). Germline V gene sequence: CDR1 SGDLS, CDR2 YYNGEE. The CDR3 totals 13 residues. V shed 4 bases and J shed 0 bases, with 7 bases lying between them. The CDR3 sequence: CASSLQVNTEAFF. Here the CDR3 DNA reads TGTGCCAGCAGCTTACAGGTGAACACTGAAGCTTTCTTT. The complete variable domain, with remaining parts taken from reference TRBV9 and TRBJ1-1, reads DSGVTQTPKHLITATGQRVTLRCSPRSGDLSVYWYQQSLDQGLQFLIQYYNGEERAKGNILERFSAQQFPDLHSELNLSSLELGDSALYFCASSLQVNTEAFFGQGTRLTVV.

The chain carries TRBV29-1 and TRBJ2-7; TRBD2 aligns across 10 bases. Losses at the gene ends were 1 base for V and 4 bases for J; bases not matched to a gene: 7. CDR1 and CDR2 from the germline V gene are SQVTM and ANQGSEA. The CDR3 length is 15 residues. The CDR3 DNA is TGCAGCGTTGAAGCCCCTAGCGGGAGAGAGTACGAGCAGTACTTC. It codes for CSVEAPSGREYEQYF.

V usage is TRBV5-1 and J usage is TRBJ2-5; possibly TRBD1 for D (6 bases). Per germline, CDR1 SGHRS and CDR2 YFSETQ. The germline V and J ends were trimmed by 4 bases and 3 bases, with 16 bases remaining between them. This CDR3 is 15 amino acids long. CDR3 sequence reads: CASSITGSPEETQYF. The CDR3 region has the DNA TGCGCCAGCAGCATAACAGGGTCTCCCGAAGAGACCCAGTACTTC.

The rearrangement uses TRBV19 and TRBJ2-3, with D possibly matching TRBD2 (6 bases). This CDR3 comprises 15 residues. CDR1 and CDR2 (germline): LNHDA, SQIVND (reference sequence). With 3 bases removed from V and 2 bases from J, the gap between germline ends came to 12 bases. The chain's CDR3 is CASSMAASATDTQYF. CDR3 nucleotides: TGTGCCAGTAGTATGGCGGCTAGCGCCACAGATACGCAGTATTTT.

CDR3 DNA sequence: TGTGCCAGCGCCCTGAGTAGGGAATCAAAGACCCAGTACTTC. It encodes CASALSRESKTQYF. V gene TRBV27 combines with J gene TRBJ2-5; D unclear. Germline assignment: CDR1 MNHEY and CDR2 SMNVEV (reference sequence). Between the trimmed V and J ends, which lost 8 bases and 6 bases, there was a span of 19 bases. The length of the CDR3 is 14 residues.

The chain recombines TRBV7-8 with TRBJ2-7; TRBD2 aligns across 11 bases. Unmatched junction bases numbered 21, after V lost 3 bases and J lost 5 bases. This CDR3 has 20 amino acids. Germline V gives CDR1 SGHVS, CDR2 FQNEAQ. The CDR3 loop reads CASSLVLAGVSVGSPHEQYF. The DNA for the CDR3 is TGTGCCAGCAGCTTGGTACTAGCGGGAGTATCGGTGGGTTCTCCCCACGAGCAGTACTTC.

The V and J genes are TRBV29-1 and TRBJ1-1; possibly TRBD1 for D (5 bases). The CDR3 spans 13 residues. Germline V lookup: CDR1 SQVTM, CDR2 ANQGSEA. Trimming stripped 7 bases from V and 0 bases from J, with 12 bases between. CDR3 amino acids: CSALGPLNTEAFF. CDR3 nucleotides: TGCAGCGCTCTGGGACCTCTGAACACTGAAGCTTTCTTT. Based on the CDR3 plus reference TRBV29-1 and TRBJ1-1, the full variable domain is SAVISQKPSRDICQRGTSLTIQCQVDSQVTMMFWYRQQPGQSLTLIATANQGSEATYESGFVIDKFPISRPNLTFSTLTVSNMSPEDSSIYLCSALGPLNTEAFFGQGTRLTVV.

CDR3 loop: CASSLYSRQVRTMNTEAFF. CDR3 nucleotide sequence: TGTGCCAGCAGTTTATACTCCCGACAGGTTCGAACCATGAACACTGAAGCTTTCTTT. The chain employs TRBV27 and TRBJ1-1; a weak D match, TRBD1 (6 bases). The CDR3 extends over 19 amino acids. V lost 1 base, J lost 0 bases, and 21 bases lay in between. Germline V gene lookup returns CDR1 MNHEY and CDR2 SMNVEV (reference sequence).

This clone has only a few counts. The V call is TRBV19, the J call TRBJ2-4, with 16 positions matching TRBD2. This CDR3 comprises 19 residues. CDR1 and CDR2 (germline): LNHDA, SQIVND (reference sequence). V dropped 2 bases and J dropped 6; count of bases not matched to a gene: 10. Written as DNA, the CDR3 is TGTGCCAGTAGTATAAGAGCGGGACTAGCGGGGGGGCCCGGAAACATTCAGTACTTC. Protein sequence: CASSIRAGLAGGPGNIQYF. Complete variable domain (other parts from reference TRBV19 and TRBJ2-4): DGGITQSPKYLFRKEGQNVTLSCEQNLNHDAMYWYRQDPGQGLRLIYYSQIVNDFQKGDIAEGYSVSREKKESFPLTVTSAQKNPTAFYLCASSIRAGLAGGPGNIQYFGAGTRLSVL.

The chain links TRBV9 to TRBJ2-1; D might be TRBD2 (7 bases). V was cut by 5 bases and J by 1 base, with 16 bases left in between. Germline-derived CDR1 and CDR2 are SGDLS and YYNGEE. The CDR3 contains 16 residues. The CDR3 region is CASSNGRGASYNEQFF. The CDR3 nucleotides are TGTGCCAGCAGTAACGGACGGGGGGCATCCTACAATGAGCAGTTCTTC.

This clone showed up just once. The rearrangement links TRBV7-3 to TRBJ1-1, with 9 bases aligning to TRBD1. This CDR3 spans 13 amino acids. Per germline, CDR1 SGHTA and CDR2 FQGTGA. With 6 bases clipped from V and 8 bases from J, the junction kept 7 bases outside the gene matches. CDR3 nucleotide sequence: TGTGCCAGCAGTTGGACAGGGGTCGGGGAAGCTTTCTTT. It codes for CASSWTGVGEAFF.

This clone was found a few times. The chain employs TRBV6-6 and TRBJ1-5; maybe TRBD1 (6 bases). The V and J ends lost 4 bases and 3 bases respectively, with 10 bases between them. Germline-derived CDR1 and CDR2 are MNHNY and SVGAGI (reference sequence). The CDR3 has 14 residues. CDR3 sequence reads: CASSFRQVNQPQHF. The DNA for the CDR3 is TGTGCCAGCAGTTTTCGACAGGTCAATCAGCCCCAGCATTTT.